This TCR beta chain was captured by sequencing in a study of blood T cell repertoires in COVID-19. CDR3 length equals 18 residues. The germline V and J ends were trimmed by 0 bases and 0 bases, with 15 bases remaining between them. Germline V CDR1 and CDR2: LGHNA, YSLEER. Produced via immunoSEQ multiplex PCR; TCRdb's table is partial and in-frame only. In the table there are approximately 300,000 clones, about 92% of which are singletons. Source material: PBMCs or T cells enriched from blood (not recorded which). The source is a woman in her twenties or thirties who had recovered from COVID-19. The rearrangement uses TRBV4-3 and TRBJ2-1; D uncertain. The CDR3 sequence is CASSQDTTLPSSYNEQFF. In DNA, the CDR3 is TGCGCCAGCAGCCAAGATACCACCCTCCCGAGCTCCTACAATGAGCAGTTCTTC.